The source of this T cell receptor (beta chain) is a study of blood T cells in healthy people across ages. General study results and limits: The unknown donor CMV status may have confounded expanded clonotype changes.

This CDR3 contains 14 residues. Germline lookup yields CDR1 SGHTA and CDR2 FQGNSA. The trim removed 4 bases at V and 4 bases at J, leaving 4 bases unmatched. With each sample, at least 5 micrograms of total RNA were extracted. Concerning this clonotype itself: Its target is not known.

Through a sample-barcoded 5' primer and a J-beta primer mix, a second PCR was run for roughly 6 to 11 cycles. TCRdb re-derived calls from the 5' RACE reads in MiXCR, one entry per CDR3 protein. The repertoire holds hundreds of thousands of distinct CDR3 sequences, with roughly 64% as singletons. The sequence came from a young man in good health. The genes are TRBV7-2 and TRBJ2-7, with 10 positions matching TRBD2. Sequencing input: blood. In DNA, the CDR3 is TGTGCCAGCAGCTCTTGGACTAGCGGATACGAGCAGTACTTC. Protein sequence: CASSSWTSGYEQYF.